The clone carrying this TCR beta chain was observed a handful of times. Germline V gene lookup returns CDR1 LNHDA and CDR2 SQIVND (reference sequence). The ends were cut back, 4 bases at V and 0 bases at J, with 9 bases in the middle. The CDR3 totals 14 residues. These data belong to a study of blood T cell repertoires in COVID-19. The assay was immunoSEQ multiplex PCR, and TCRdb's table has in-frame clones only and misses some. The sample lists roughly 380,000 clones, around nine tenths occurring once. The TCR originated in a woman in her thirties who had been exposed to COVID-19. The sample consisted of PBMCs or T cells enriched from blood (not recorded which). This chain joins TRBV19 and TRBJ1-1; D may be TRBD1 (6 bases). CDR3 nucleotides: TGTGCCAGTAGTACGACAGGTTTGAACACTGAAGCTTTCTTT. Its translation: CASSTTGLNTEAFF.